These T cell receptor beta chains were read from a single sample in a study of T-cell memory formation after mild COVID-19. TCRdb re-called the 5' RACE reads with MiXCR, one entry per CDR3 protein. The table records 550,000 to 600,000 distinct CDR3 sequences, roughly 17% of them present only once. Sequencing used PBMCs or a T cell subset sorted from them (not recorded which). The receptors originated from an adult woman who had mild COVID-19 (a few samples of this study predate the infection). Cell type and time point are not known. CDR3s include the opening cysteine and the closing phenylalanine or tryptophan. A D gene is named only where the DNA matches it firmly. Not all rows give a size; the values are once, few, many and, for expanded clones, a class.

>NA|TRBJ1-2|once|TRBV7-2
TGTGCCAGCAGCCCTAAGGGATCTAACTATGGCTACACCTTC
CASSPKGSNYGYTF
>NA|TRBJ2-3|few|TRBV6-2/TRBV6-3
TGTGCCAGCAGACAACGGCACTACAAGAGCACAGATACGCAGTATTTT
CASRQRHYKSTDTQYF
>TRBD2|TRBJ2-1|many|TRBV29-1
TGCAGCGTCTCTAGCGGGACGAGGAATGAGCAGTTCTTC
CSVSSGTRNEQFF
>NA|TRBJ2-7|NA|TRBV7-6
TGTGCCAGCAGCTTAGTTGGGGGACATAACTCCTACGAGCAGTACTTC
CASSLVGGHNSYEQYF
>TRBD1|TRBJ2-7|few|TRBV5-6
TGTGCCAGCAGCTTGGGGACAGGGGTACTCTCCTACGAGCAGTACTTC
CASSLGTGVLSYEQYF
>NA|TRBJ2-7|NA|TRBV24-1
TGTGCCACCAGTGCCGGACAGAGTTCCTACGAGCAGTACTTC
CATSAGQSSYEQYF
>TRBD1|TRBJ1-4|NA|TRBV5-6
TGTGCCAGCAGCGAACGACAGGGTTTTGAAAAACTGTTTTTT
CASSERQGFEKLFF
>NA|TRBJ2-7|few|TRBV12-3/TRBV12-4
TGTGCCAGCAGTTTTTACAGGGCCTCCCACGAGCAGTACTTC
CASSFYRASHEQYF
>TRBD2|TRBJ2-1|NA|TRBV12-3/TRBV12-4
TGTGCCAGCAGCCAAGGACTAGCGGGAGGGACCAATGAGTGGCAGTTCTTC
CASSQGLAGGTNEWQFF
>NA|TRBJ2-3|few|TRBV19
TGTGCCAGTAGTAGTCCGGGGGAAGGGGCAGATACGCAGTATTTT
CASSSPGEGADTQYF
>TRBD1|TRBJ2-6|few|TRBV19
TGTGCCAGTAAGGGCAGGGGGTTTGTCTCTGGGGCCAACGTCCTGACTTTC
CASKGRGFVSGANVLTF
>NA|TRBJ2-7|NA|TRBV29-1
TGCAGCGCTATAAGGGCAGGGAGGCCCGAGCAGTACTTC
CSAIRAGRPEQYF
>NA|TRBJ2-7|few|TRBV27
TGTGCCAGCAGCCTCCGCTTTGGGTCGTACGAGCAGTACTTC
CASSLRFGSYEQYF
>TRBD1|TRBJ1-2|few|TRBV20-1
TGCAGTGCTCCTGACAGGGGAGGCTATGGCTACACCTTC
CSAPDRGGYGYTF
>TRBD1|TRBJ1-5|NA|TRBV27
TGTGCCAGCAGTTCTCAACAGGGGAACAATCAGCCCCAGCATTTT
CASSSQQGNNQPQHF
>TRBD2|TRBJ2-1|few|TRBV7-2
TGTGCCAGCAGCTCCTCTCCTAGCGGGAGCAAAAATGAGCAGTTCTTC
CASSSSPSGSKNEQFF
>TRBD1|TRBJ2-6|NA|TRBV18
TGTGCCAGCTCACCACCGGTAGGACAGGGGGCGTCTGGGGCCAACGTCCTGACTTTC
CASSPPVGQGASGANVLTF
>TRBD1|TRBJ1-1|NA|TRBV5-6
TGTGCCAGCAGCTTGAGGAGACAGGGGGTTCGCACTGAAGCTTTCTTT
CASSLRRQGVRTEAFF
>NA|TRBJ2-7|NA|TRBV18
TGTGCCAGCTCACCGAGACAGGCTCCCACCTACGAGCAGTACTTC
CASSPRQAPTYEQYF
>TRBD2|TRBJ2-1|many|TRBV11-2
TGTGCCAGCAGATCCGGGACTAGCGGGCTCCGAGGGGGCAATGAGCAGTTCTTC
CASRSGTSGLRGGNEQFF
>NA|TRBJ2-7|NA|TRBV27
TGTGCCAGCAGTTTATACTCCGGCAGCTCCTACGAGCAGTACTTC
CASSLYSGSSYEQYF
>NA|TRBJ2-6|many|TRBV7-2
TGTGCCAGCAGCTCCCTGATCCGCTCTGGGGCCAACGTCCTGACTTTC
CASSSLIRSGANVLTF
>NA|TRBJ1-5|NA|TRBV7-2
TGTGCCAGCAGCCCCCGGGGGGGAGCAGGGAATCAGCCCCAGCATTTT
CASSPRGGAGNQPQHF
>NA|TRBJ2-7|NA|TRBV10-3
TGTGCCATCAGACAGGCATCGGACGAGCAGTACTTC
CAIRQASDEQYF
>NA|TRBJ1-1|NA|TRBV5-5
TGTGCCAGCAGCTTGTATTTCACAGGGCTTGGTGTCACTGAAGCTTTCTTT
CASSLYFTGLGVTEAFF
>TRBD2|TRBJ2-7|NA|TRBV9
TGTGCCAGCAGCGCCGGGACTAGCGTCTCCTACGAGCAGTACTTC
CASSAGTSVSYEQYF
>NA|TRBJ1-2|few|TRBV15
TGTGCCACCAGCAGAGATGGTCGGACTTCCTATGGCTACACCTTC
CATSRDGRTSYGYTF
>TRBD1|TRBJ1-2|NA|TRBV12-3/TRBV12-4
TGTGCCAGCAACCCTGGGAGTCGATTTGAGAGGGGGCGCGACTATGGCTACACCTTC
CASNPGSRFERGRDYGYTF
>NA|TRBJ2-7|NA|TRBV10-3
TGTGCCATCAGACGGACGGTTGGGGGAAGCTCCTACGAGCAGTACTTC
CAIRRTVGGSSYEQYF
>NA|TRBJ2-7|few|TRBV12-3/TRBV12-4
TGTGCCAGCAGCCTCCCCAAATACGAGCAGTACTTC
CASSLPKYEQYF
>TRBD2|TRBJ2-3|few|TRBV4-3
TGCGCCAGCAGCCAAGATTGGTGGGAGGGAAACACAGATACGCAGTATTTT
CASSQDWWEGNTDTQYF
>NA|TRBJ1-5|NA|TRBV20-1
TGCAGTGCTAGAGGGACAACCTACAATCGGCCCCAGCATTTT
CSARGTTYNRPQHF
>NA|TRBJ2-7|few|TRBV20-1
TGCAGTGGTGTTACCACGACCTACGAGCAGTACTTC
CSGVTTTYEQYF
>TRBD1|TRBJ2-7|NA|TRBV5-1
TGCGCCAGCAGCGCAACCGGGACAGGGAGCAACTACGAGCAGTACTTC
CASSATGTGSNYEQYF
>NA|TRBJ2-7|NA|TRBV30
TGTGCCTGGAGTGTCGTGACCTCGGGGGAGCAGTACTTC
CAWSVVTSGEQYF
>NA|TRBJ1-1|NA|TRBV6-1
TGTGCCAGCAGTGAAGAAGGTAACACTGAAGCTTTCTTT
CASSEEGNTEAFF
>TRBD1|TRBJ2-7|few|TRBV5-1
TGCGCCAGCAGCTTGGAACAGGGGGCCACCTACGAGCAGTACTTC
CASSLEQGATYEQYF
>NA|TRBJ2-7|many|TRBV12-3/TRBV12-4
TGTGCCAGCCGCAGGGGTTCCTACGAGCAGTACTTC
CASRRGSYEQYF
>TRBD1|TRBJ2-1|NA|TRBV12-3/TRBV12-4
TGTGCCAGCAGTTTCGGCCAGGGGGCGTTCAATGAGCAGTTCTTC
CASSFGQGAFNEQFF
>TRBD2|TRBJ2-7|few|TRBV27
TGTGCCAGCAGTACCCTCGGGAGGGCGGGCGAGCAGTACTTC
CASSTLGRAGEQYF
>NA|TRBJ1-2|NA|TRBV12-3/TRBV12-4
TGTGCCAGCAGTTTGTGGGAATTGGCGGGCTACACCTTC
CASSLWELAGYTF
>NA|TRBJ2-5|few|TRBV7-7
TGTGCTAGCAGCTTAGCGTTTGGGCGTCAAGAGACCCAGTACTTC
CASSLAFGRQETQYF
>NA|TRBJ2-3|NA|TRBV9
TGTGCCAGCAGCCCGCGCTGGGTCGGTACAGATACGCAGTATTTT
CASSPRWVGTDTQYF
>NA|TRBJ2-3|few|TRBV5-1
TGCGCCAGCAGCTGGGCGCCCGTTGACACAGATACGCAGTATTTT
CASSWAPVDTDTQYF
>NA|TRBJ1-2|NA|TRBV14
TGTGCCAGCAGCCAAGGGACAAAAAAGTATGGCTACACCTTC
CASSQGTKKYGYTF
>TRBD1|TRBJ2-5|few|TRBV10-3
TGTGCCACCCGGACAGGGGGTGCGGAGACCCAGTACTTC
CATRTGGAETQYF
>TRBD1|TRBJ1-1|NA|TRBV6-1
TGTGCCTGTGCCTTTCTGCAGGACAGGTATACTGAAGCTTTCTTT
CACAFLQDRYTEAFF
>TRBD1|TRBJ1-4|NA|TRBV6-2/TRBV6-3
TGTGCCAGCAGTTCCCGGGACAGGGATGAAAAACTGTTTTTT
CASSSRDRDEKLFF
>NA|TRBJ2-3|few|TRBV12-3/TRBV12-4
TGTGCCAGCAGTCTTGGGGAGCCGGATACGCAGTATTTT
CASSLGEPDTQYF
>TRBD2|TRBJ2-1|NA|TRBV12-3/TRBV12-4
TGTGCCAGCAGCGCCGCGGGAGTTACGTACAATGAGCAGTTCTTC
CASSAAGVTYNEQFF
>NA|TRBJ1-2|NA|TRBV2
TGTGCCAGCAGTGAGGAACCGAATAACTATGGCTACACCTTC
CASSEEPNNYGYTF
>NA|TRBJ1-1|NA|TRBV19
TGTGCCAGTAGTATCATGGTGAACACTGAAGCTTTCTTT
CASSIMVNTEAFF
>NA|TRBJ1-1|few|TRBV4-1
TGCGCCAGCAGCCAAGAGATTAGTGTTGAAGCTTTCTTT
CASSQEISVEAFF
>TRBD1|TRBJ2-5|NA|TRBV27
TGTGCCAGCAGTTTAACAGTGGACAGGGGTTTTTCGGAGACCCAGTACTTC
CASSLTVDRGFSETQYF
>TRBD1|TRBJ1-2|NA|TRBV11-3
TGTGCCAGCAGCCCAGGTGCGACAGGGACCAACTATGGCTACACCTTC
CASSPGATGTNYGYTF
>NA|TRBJ1-2|NA|TRBV20-1
TGCAGTGCTAGTTCTGGGGGCCGTTCGGGCTACACCTTC
CSASSGGRSGYTF
>TRBD2|TRBJ2-3|few|TRBV6-5
TGTGCCAGCAGTTACCACCCTATGCGGGAGAGCACAGATACGCAGTATTTT
CASSYHPMRESTDTQYF
>NA|TRBJ2-7|few|TRBV21-1
TGTGCCAGCAGCAAAGACCGAATCGGCCTCTACGAGCAGTACTTC
CASSKDRIGLYEQYF
>TRBD2|TRBJ2-2|NA|TRBV2
TGTGCCAGCAGCGAGCGGGAGGGAAACACCGGGGAGCTGTTTTTT
CASSEREGNTGELFF